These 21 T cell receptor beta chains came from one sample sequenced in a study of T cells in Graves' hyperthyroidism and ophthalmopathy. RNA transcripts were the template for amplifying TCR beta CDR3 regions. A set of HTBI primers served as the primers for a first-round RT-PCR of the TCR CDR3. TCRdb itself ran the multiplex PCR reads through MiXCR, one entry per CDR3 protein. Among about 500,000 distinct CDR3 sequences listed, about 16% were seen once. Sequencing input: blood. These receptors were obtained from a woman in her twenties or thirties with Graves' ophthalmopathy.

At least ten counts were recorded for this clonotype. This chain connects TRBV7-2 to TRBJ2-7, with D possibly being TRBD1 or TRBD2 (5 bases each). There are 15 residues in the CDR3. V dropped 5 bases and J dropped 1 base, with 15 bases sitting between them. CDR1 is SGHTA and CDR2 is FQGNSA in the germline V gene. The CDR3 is CASSPTGTHSYEQYF. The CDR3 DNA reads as TGTGCCAGCAGCCCAACCGGGACGCATTCCTACGAGCAGTACTTC.

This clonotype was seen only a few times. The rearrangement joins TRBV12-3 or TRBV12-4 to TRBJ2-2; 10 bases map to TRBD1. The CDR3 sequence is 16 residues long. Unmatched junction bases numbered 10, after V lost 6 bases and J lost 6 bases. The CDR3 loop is CASSARGQGWPGELFF. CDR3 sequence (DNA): TGTGCCAGCAGCGCCCGGGGACAGGGGTGGCCCGGGGAGCTGTTTTTT.

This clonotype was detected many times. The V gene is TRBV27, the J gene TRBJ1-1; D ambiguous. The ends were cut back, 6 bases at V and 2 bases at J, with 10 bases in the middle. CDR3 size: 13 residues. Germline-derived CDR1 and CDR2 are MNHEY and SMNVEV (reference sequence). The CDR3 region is CASSFRANTEAFF. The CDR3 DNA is TGTGCCAGCAGCTTCCGGGCTAACACTGAAGCTTTCTTT.

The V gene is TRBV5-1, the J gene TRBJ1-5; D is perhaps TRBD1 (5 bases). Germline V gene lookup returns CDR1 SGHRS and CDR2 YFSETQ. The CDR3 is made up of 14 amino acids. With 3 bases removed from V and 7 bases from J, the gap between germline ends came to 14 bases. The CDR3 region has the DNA TGCGCCAGCAGCTCCTCGCAGGGAACGCAGCCCCAGCATTTT. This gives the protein CASSSSQGTQPQHF.

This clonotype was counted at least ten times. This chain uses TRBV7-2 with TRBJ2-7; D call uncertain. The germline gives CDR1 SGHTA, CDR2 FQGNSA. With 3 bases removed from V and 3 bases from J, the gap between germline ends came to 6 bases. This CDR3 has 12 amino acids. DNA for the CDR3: TGTGCCAGCAGCTTTAGGATCTACGAGCAGTACTTC. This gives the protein CASSFRIYEQYF.

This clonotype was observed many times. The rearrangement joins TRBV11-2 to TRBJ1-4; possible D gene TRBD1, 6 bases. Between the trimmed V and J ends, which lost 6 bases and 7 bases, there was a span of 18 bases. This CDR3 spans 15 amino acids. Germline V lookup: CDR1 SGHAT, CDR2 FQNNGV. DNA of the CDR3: TGTGCCAGCAGAAGGAATTCAGGGGAAGGTGAAAAACTGTTTTTT. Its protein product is CASRRNSGEGEKLFF.

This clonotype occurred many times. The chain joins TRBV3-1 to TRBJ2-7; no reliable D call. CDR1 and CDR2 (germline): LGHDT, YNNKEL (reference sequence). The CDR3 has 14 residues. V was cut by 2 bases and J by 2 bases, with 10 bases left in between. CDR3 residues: CASSQLDTAYEQYF. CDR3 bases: TGTGCCAGCAGCCAACTCGACACAGCCTACGAGCAGTACTTC.

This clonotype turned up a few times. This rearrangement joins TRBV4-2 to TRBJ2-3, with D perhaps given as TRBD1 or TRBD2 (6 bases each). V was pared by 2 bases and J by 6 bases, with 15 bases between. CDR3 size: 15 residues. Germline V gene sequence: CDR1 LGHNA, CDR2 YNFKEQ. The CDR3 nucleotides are TGTGCCAGCAGCCAAAGAACGGGGGCCGGGGATACGCAGTATTTT. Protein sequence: CASSQRTGAGDTQYF.

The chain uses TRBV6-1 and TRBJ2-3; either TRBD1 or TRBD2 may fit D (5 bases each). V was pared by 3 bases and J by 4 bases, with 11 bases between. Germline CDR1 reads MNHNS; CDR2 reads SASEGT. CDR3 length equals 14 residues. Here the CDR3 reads CASSEGPGPDTQYF. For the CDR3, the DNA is TGTGCCAGCAGTGAGGGGCCGGGGCCAGATACGCAGTATTTT.

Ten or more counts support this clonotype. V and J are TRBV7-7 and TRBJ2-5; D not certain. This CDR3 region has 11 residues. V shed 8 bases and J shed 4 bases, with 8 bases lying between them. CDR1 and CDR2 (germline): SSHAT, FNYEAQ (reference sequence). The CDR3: CASGVGETQYF. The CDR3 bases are TGTGCCAGCGGTGTGGGAGAGACCCAGTACTTC.

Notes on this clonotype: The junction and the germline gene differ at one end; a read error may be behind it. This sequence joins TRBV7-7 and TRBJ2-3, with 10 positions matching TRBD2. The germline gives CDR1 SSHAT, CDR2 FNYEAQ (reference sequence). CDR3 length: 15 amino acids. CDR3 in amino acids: CASSQTSGITDTQYF. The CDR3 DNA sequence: TGTGCTAGCAGCCAAACTAGCGGGATCACAGATACGCAGTATTTT.

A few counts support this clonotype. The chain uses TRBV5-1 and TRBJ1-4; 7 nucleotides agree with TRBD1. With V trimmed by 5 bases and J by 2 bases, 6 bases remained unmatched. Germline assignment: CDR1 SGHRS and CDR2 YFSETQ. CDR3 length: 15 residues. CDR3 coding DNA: TGCGCCAGCAGTTCGACAGGGTCCACTAATGAAAAACTGTTTTTT. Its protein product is CASSSTGSTNEKLFF.

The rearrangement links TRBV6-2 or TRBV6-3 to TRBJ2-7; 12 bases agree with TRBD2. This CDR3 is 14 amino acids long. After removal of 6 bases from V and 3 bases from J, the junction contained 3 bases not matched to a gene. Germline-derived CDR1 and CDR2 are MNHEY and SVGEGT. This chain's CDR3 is CASRPSGGDYEQYF. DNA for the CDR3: TGTGCCAGCAGACCTAGCGGGGGGGACTACGAGCAGTACTTC.

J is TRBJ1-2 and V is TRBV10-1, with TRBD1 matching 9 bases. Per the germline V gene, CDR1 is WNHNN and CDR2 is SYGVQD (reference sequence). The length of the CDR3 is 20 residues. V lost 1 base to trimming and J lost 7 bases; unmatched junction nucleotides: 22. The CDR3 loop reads CASSEYHAGPGGQGRGGYTF. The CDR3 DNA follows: TGCGCCAGCAGTGAGTACCACGCCGGGCCCGGGGGACAGGGAAGAGGTGGCTACACCTTC.

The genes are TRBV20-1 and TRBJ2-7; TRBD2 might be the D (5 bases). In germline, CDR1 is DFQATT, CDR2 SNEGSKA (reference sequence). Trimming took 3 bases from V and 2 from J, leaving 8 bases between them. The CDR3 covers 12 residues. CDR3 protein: CSASSGTYEQYF. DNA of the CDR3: TGCAGTGCTAGTTCCGGGACCTACGAGCAGTACTTC.

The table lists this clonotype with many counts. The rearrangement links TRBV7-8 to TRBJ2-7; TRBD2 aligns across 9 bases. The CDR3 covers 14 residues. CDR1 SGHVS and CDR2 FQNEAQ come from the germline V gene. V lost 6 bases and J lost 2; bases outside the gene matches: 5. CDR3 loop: CASRQTSGAYEQYF. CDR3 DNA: TGTGCCAGCAGGCAGACTAGCGGAGCCTACGAGCAGTACTTC. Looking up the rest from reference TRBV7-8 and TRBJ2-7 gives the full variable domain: GAGVSQSPRYKVAKRGQDVALRCDPISGHVSLFWYQQALGQGPEFLTYFQNEAQLDKSGLPSDRFFAERPEGSVSTLKIQRTQQEDSAVYLCASRQTSGAYEQYFGPGTRLTVT.

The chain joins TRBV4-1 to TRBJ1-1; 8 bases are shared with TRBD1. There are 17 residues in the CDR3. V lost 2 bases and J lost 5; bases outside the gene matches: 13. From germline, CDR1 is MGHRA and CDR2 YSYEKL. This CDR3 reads CASSQRDRLDFGTEAFF. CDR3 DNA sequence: TGCGCCAGCAGCCAACGGGACAGGTTAGACTTTGGGACTGAAGCTTTCTTT.

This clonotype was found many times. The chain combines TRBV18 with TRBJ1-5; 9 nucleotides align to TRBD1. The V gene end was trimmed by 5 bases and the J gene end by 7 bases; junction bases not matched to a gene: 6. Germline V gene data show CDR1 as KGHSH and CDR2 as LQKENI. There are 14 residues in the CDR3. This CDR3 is CASSRDRDEQPQHF. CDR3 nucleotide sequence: TGTGCCAGCTCAAGGGACAGGGATGAACAGCCCCAGCATTTT.

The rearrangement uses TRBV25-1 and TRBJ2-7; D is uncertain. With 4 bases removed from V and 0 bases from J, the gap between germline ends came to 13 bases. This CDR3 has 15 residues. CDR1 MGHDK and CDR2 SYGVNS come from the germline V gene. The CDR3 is CASSGPPPRSYEQYF. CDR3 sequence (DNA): TGTGCCAGCAGTGGTCCCCCTCCACGCTCCTACGAGCAGTACTTC.

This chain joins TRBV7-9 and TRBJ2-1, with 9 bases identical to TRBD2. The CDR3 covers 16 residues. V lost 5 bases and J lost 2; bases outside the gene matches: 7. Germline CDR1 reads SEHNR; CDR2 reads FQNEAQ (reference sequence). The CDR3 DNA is TGTGCCAGCAGCCAGGATCTAGCGGGAACCTACAATGAGCAGTTCTTC. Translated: CASSQDLAGTYNEQFF. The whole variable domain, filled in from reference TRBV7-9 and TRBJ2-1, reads DTGVSQNPRHKITKRGQNVTFRCDPISEHNRLYWYRQTLGQGPEFLTYFQNEAQLEKSRLLSDRFSAERPKGSFSTLEIQRTEQGDSAMYLCASSQDLAGTYNEQFFGPGTRLTVL.

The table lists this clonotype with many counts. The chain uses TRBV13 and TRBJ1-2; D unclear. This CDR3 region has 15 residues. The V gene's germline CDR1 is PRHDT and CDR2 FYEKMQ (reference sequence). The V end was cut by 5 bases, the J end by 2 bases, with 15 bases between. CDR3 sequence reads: CASSQMASSNYGYTF. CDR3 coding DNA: TGTGCCAGCAGCCAAATGGCGAGTTCCAACTATGGCTACACCTTC.